This T cell receptor beta chain was obtained from a study of cytomegalovirus exposure and HLA in healthy donors. Germline loops: CDR1 SGHVS, CDR2 FQNEAQ. This CDR3 contains 13 residues. The J segment lost 5 bases and the V segment lost 5 bases, leaving 2 bases of the junction unmatched. Libraries were prepared by immunoSEQ multiplex PCR; TCRdb keeps only in-frame clonotypes and omits some of them. The table shows over 150,000 clones, with 86% occurring only once. The chain is built from TRBV7-8 and TRBJ1-4; the match to TRBD1 covers 7 bases. The TCR was taken from a woman between 18 and 30 years old in good health and CMV-seronegative. The sequenced material came from PBMCs. CDR3 loop: CASSQDRNEKLFF. In DNA, the CDR3 is TGTGCCAGCAGCCAGGACAGGAATGAAAAACTGTTTTTT.